Listed here are 15 T cell receptor beta chains from one sample, sequenced in a study of blood T cell repertoires in COVID-19. Profiled with immunoSEQ multiplex PCR; TCRdb holds only in-frame clones, not every one. The table has a few hundred thousand clones, just over 85% seen once. Sequenced material: peripheral blood. These receptors came from a man over 45 with acute or convalescent COVID-19.

The chain links TRBV10-3 to TRBJ1-5; D not certain. From germline, CDR1 is ENHRY and CDR2 SYGVKD. The CDR3 length is 12 residues. V was shortened by 7 bases and J by 4 bases, with 8 bases between the two germline ends. The CDR3 is CAIKQENQPQHF. In nucleotides, the CDR3 is TGTGCCATCAAGCAGGAAAATCAGCCCCAGCATTTT.

This sequence joins TRBV4-1 and TRBJ1-2; D ambiguous. The CDR3 consists of 16 residues. The germline V gene encodes CDR1 MGHRA and CDR2 YSYEKL. Deletions cut 0 bases from V and 1 base from J, with 12 bases between. CDR3 residues: CASSQDLYRLNYGYTF. The CDR3 DNA follows: TGCGCCAGCAGCCAAGATCTCTACCGACTTAACTATGGCTACACCTTC.

This clone turned up a few times. V gene TRBV5-1 combines with J gene TRBJ2-2; TRBD1 matches at 8 bases. The V gene's germline CDR1 is SGHRS and CDR2 YFSETQ. The V segment lost 4 bases and the J segment 7 bases; nucleotides outside the gene matches: 6. The CDR3 contains 14 residues. The CDR3 protein is CASSRDRPSGELFF. Written as DNA, the CDR3 is TGCGCCAGCAGCCGGGACAGGCCTAGCGGGGAGCTGTTTTTT. The whole variable domain, filled in from reference TRBV5-1 and TRBJ2-2, reads KAGVTQTPRYLIKTRGQQVTLSCSPISGHRSVSWYQQTPGQGLQFLFEYFSETQRNKGNFPGRFSGRQFSNSRSEMNVSTLELGDSALYLCASSRDRPSGELFFGEGSRLTVL.

The chain joins TRBV9 to TRBJ2-1; D perhaps matches TRBD1 (6 bases). CDR3 size: 14 residues. Trimming took 0 bases from V and 15 from J, leaving 19 bases between them. Germline values: CDR1 SGDLS, CDR2 YYNGEE. CDR3 loop: CASSVGDISGGRFF. The CDR3 DNA sequence: TGTGCCAGCAGCGTAGGGGACATCTCAGGCGGTCGGTTCTTC.

This clone was detected once. This chain connects TRBV6-1 to TRBJ1-5; no firm D call. V dropped 3 bases and J dropped 0 bases, with 12 bases sitting between them. CDR3 length: 16 amino acids. The germline V gene has CDR1 MNHNS and CDR2 SASEGT. The CDR3: CASSDNRHYSNQPQHF. DNA of the CDR3: TGTGCCAGCAGTGATAATCGCCACTATAGCAATCAGCCCCAGCATTTT.

The chain has TRBV7-3 and TRBJ2-1; 10 bases match TRBD2. Germline V gene data show CDR1 as SGHTA and CDR2 as FQGTGA. This CDR3 comprises 15 residues. V shed 5 bases and J 3 bases; nucleotides not matched to a gene: 4. The CDR3, as DNA: TGTGCCAGCAGCCCCCAGCGGGGGGGCTACAATGAGCAGTTCTTC. Protein product: CASSPQRGGYNEQFF.

V and J are TRBV29-1 and TRBJ2-1, with 10 bases lining up with TRBD2. The CDR3 contains 14 residues. The V and J ends lost 6 bases and 6 bases, in that order; junction bases with no gene match: 8. The germline V gene has CDR1 SQVTM and CDR2 ANQGSEA. CDR3 in DNA: TGCAGCGTGGAAAAGCGGGGGGGCCGCAATGAGCAGTTCTTC. Protein: CSVEKRGGRNEQFF.

The chain carries TRBV6-6 and TRBJ2-7; TRBD1 aligns across 11 bases. The CDR3 loop spans 15 amino acids. V shed 5 bases, J shed 0 bases, and the junction held 3 bases outside the gene matches. The germline gives CDR1 MNHNY, CDR2 SVGAGI (reference sequence). CDR3 protein: CASSAGTGGSYEQYF. DNA of the CDR3: TGTGCCAGCAGTGCCGGGACAGGGGGCTCCTACGAGCAGTACTTC.

CDR3 DNA: TGTGCCAGCAGTTACGCAGGGAACCAGCCCCAGCATTTT. It encodes CASSYAGNQPQHF. V usage is TRBV6-5 and J usage is TRBJ1-5; D may be TRBD1 (5 bases). V was shortened by 2 bases and J by 7 bases, with 9 bases between the two germline ends. This CDR3 has 13 amino acids. Germline lookup yields CDR1 MNHEY and CDR2 SVGAGI.

The V call is TRBV10-1, the J call TRBJ1-1; D remains unclear. From germline, CDR1 is WNHNN and CDR2 SYGVQD (reference sequence). Trimming pared 4 bases from V and 4 bases from J, leaving 10 bases between. The CDR3 consists of 13 residues. Here the CDR3 DNA reads TGCGCCAGCAGTGGGAGGACGGGCACTGAAGCTTTCTTT. It yields the protein CASSGRTGTEAFF.

This clone was picked up a small number of times. J is TRBJ2-5 and V is TRBV9; 7 positions match TRBD2. J was trimmed by 5 bases and V by 4 bases; bases with no gene match: 2. Germline V gives CDR1 SGDLS, CDR2 YYNGEE. The CDR3 has 12 residues. The CDR3 reads CASSPGGETQYF. For the CDR3, the DNA is TGTGCCAGCAGCCCCGGGGGGGAGACCCAGTACTTC.

This chain links TRBV28 with TRBJ1-3; 12 bases fit TRBD1. The CDR3 spans 17 residues. The trim removed 2 bases at V and 7 bases at J, leaving 9 bases unmatched. Germline CDR1 is MDHEN and CDR2 is SYDVKM. The CDR3 DNA follows: TGTGCCAGCAGTTTAGAACCGGGACAGGGGGCGAAGAACACCATATATTTT. It is translated as CASSLEPGQGAKNTIYF. The whole variable domain, remainder taken from reference TRBV28 and TRBJ1-3, is DVKVTQSSRYLVKRTGEKVFLECVQDMDHENMFWYRQDPGLGLRLIYFSYDVKMKEKGDIPEGYSVSREKKERFSLILESASTNQTSMYLCASSLEPGQGAKNTIYFGEGSWLTVV.

This chain uses TRBV19 with TRBJ1-6, with 8 nucleotides matching TRBD1. V shed 6 bases, J shed 5 bases, and the junction held 6 bases outside the gene matches. From germline, CDR1 is LNHDA and CDR2 SQIVND (reference sequence). The CDR3 has 15 amino acids. CDR3 sequence reads: CASRPGTGDNSPLHF. The CDR3 nucleotides read TGTGCCAGTAGGCCCGGGACAGGTGATAATTCACCCCTCCACTTT.

This clone was picked up a small number of times. The rearrangement joins TRBV5-1 to TRBJ2-3, with D hard to call. This CDR3 is built from 15 residues. Germline CDR1 reads SGHRS; CDR2 reads YFSETQ. The V and J ends lost 4 bases and 3 bases respectively, with 15 bases between them. CDR3 loop: CASSQRVLETDTQYF. CDR3 nucleotide sequence: TGCGCCAGCAGCCAACGGGTCCTGGAGACAGATACGCAGTATTTT.

V gene TRBV10-3 combines with J gene TRBJ1-1; no clear D gene. The germline gives CDR1 ENHRY, CDR2 SYGVKD. The V end lost 0 bases, the J end lost 4 bases, and 12 bases lay between the germline ends. This CDR3 has 15 amino acids. The DNA of the CDR3 is TGTGCCATCAGTGAGTCGGACGAACGGGGCACTGAAGCTTTCTTT. It specifies CAISESDERGTEAFF.